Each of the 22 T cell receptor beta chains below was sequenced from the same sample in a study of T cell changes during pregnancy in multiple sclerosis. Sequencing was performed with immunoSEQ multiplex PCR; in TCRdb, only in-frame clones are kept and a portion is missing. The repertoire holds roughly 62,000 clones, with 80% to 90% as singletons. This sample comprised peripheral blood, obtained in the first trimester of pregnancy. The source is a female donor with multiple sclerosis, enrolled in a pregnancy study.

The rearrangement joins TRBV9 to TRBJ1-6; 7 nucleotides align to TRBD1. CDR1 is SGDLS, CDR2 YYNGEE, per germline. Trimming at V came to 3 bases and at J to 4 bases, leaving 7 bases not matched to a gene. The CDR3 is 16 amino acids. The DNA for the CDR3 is TGTGCCAGCAGCGGAATACGGGACAGATATAATTCACCCCTCCACTTT. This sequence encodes CASSGIRDRYNSPLHF.

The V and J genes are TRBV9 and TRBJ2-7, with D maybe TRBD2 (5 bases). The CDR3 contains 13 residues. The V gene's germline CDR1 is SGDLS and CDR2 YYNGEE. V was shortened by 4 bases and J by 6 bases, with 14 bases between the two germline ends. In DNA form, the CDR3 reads TGTGCCAGCAGCCCGGACTTTTTGCGCGAGCAGTACTTC. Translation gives CASSPDFLREQYF.

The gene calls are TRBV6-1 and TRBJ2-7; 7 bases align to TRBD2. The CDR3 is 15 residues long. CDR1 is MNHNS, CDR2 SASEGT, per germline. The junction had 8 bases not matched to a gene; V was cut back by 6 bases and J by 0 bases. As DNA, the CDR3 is TGTGCCAGCAGGGATTCTAGCGGAGGCTCCTACGAGCAGTACTTC. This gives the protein CASRDSSGGSYEQYF.

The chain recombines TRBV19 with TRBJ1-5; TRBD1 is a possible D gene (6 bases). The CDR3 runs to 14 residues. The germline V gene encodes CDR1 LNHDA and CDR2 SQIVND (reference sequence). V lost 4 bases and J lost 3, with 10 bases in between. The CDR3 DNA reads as TGTGCCAGTAGTAGCGACAGGTCCAATCAGCCCCAGCATTTT. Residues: CASSSDRSNQPQHF.

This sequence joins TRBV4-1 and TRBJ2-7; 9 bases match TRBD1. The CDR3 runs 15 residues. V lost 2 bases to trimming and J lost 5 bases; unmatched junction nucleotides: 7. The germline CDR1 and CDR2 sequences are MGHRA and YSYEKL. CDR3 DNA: TGCGCCAGCAGCCAAACCGGGACAGGGATCGACGAGCAGTACTTC. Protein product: CASSQTGTGIDEQYF.

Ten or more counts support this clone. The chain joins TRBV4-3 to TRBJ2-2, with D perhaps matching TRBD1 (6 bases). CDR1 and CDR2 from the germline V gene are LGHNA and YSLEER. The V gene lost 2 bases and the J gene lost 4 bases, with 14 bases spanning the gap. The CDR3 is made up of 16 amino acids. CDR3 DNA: TGCGCCAGCAGCCAATTTTTGGACAGCTTCACCGGGGAGCTGTTTTTT. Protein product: CASSQFLDSFTGELFF.

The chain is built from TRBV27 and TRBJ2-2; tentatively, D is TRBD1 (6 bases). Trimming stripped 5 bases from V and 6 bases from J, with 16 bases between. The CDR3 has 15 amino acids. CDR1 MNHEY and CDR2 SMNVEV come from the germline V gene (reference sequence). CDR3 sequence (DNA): TGTGCCAGCAGTCGCGACGCAGGGGTACCCGGGGAGCTGTTTTTT. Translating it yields CASSRDAGVPGELFF.

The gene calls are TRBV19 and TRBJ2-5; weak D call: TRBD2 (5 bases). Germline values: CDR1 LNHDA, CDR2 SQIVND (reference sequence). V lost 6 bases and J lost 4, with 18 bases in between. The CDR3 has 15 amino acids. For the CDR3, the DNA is TGTGCCAGTAGGGCAGGTACCCTTGAGGGAGAGACCCAGTACTTC. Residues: CASRAGTLEGETQYF.

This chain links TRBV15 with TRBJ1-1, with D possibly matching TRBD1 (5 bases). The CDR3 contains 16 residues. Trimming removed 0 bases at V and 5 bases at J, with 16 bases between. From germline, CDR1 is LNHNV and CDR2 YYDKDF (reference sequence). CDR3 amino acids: CATSRDWAGGLTEAFF. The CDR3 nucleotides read TGTGCCACCAGCAGAGATTGGGCCGGGGGGTTGACTGAAGCTTTCTTT.

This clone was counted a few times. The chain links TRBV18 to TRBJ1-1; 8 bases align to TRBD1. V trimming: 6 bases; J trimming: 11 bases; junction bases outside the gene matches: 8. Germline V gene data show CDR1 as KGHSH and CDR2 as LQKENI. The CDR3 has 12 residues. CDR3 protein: CASSEDRDWAFF. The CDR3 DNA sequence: TGTGCCAGCTCGGAGGACAGGGACTGGGCTTTCTTT.

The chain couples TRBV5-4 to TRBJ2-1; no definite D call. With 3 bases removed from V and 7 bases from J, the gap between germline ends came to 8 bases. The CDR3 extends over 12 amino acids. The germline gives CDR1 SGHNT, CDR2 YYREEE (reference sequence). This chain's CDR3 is CASSWVTNEQFF. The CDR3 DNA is TGTGCCAGCAGCTGGGTGACAAATGAGCAGTTCTTC.

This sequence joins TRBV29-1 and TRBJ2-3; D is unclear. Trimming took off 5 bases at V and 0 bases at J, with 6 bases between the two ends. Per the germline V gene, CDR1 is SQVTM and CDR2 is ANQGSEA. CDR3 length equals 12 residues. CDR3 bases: TGCAGCGTTTCGACTAGCACAGATACGCAGTATTTT. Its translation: CSVSTSTDTQYF.

The CDR3 bases are TGTGCCAGTAGTAGAGCGTATAGCAATCAGCCCCAGCATTTT. This translates into CASSRAYSNQPQHF. The genes are TRBV19 and TRBJ1-5, with D uncertain. V was trimmed by 4 bases and J by 0 bases, leaving 7 bases between them. This CDR3 spans 14 amino acids. The V gene's germline CDR1 is LNHDA and CDR2 SQIVND (reference sequence).

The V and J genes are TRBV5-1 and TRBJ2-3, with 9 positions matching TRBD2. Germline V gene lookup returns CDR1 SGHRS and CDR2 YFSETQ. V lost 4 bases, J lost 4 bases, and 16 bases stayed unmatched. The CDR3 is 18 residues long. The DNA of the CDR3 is TGCGCCAGCAGCCGGACGTCACTAGCGGGTCCTAGGGCAGATACGCAGTATTTT. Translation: CASSRTSLAGPRADTQYF.

This chain's CDR3 is CASSQGQGAEQYF. CDR3 nucleotides: TGTGCCAGTAGCCAGGGGCAGGGAGCCGAGCAGTACTTC. This rearrangement joins TRBV19 to TRBJ2-7; TRBD1 might be the D (6 bases). The V end lost 6 bases, the J end lost 6 bases, and 15 bases lay between the germline ends. The CDR3 contains 13 residues. CDR1 and CDR2 (germline): LNHDA, SQIVND (reference sequence). The variable domain in full, completed from reference TRBV19 and TRBJ2-7, reads DGGITQSPKYLFRKEGQNVTLSCEQNLNHDAMYWYRQDPGQGLRLIYYSQIVNDFQKGDIAEGYSVSREKKESFPLTVTSAQKNPTAFYLCASSQGQGAEQYFGPGTRLTVT.

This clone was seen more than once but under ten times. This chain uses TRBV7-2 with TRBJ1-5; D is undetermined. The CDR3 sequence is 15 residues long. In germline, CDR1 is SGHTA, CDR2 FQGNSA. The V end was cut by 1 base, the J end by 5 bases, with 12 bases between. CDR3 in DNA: TGTGCCAGCAGCTTAGTTTCCGCCCTACATCAGCCCCAGCATTTT. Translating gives CASSLVSALHQPQHF.

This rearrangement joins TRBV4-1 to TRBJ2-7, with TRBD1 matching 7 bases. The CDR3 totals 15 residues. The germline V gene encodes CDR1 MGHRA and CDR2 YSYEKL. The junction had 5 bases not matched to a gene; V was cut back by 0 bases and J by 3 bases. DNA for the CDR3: TGCGCCAGCAGCCAAGATCCGGGACAGATCTACGAGCAGTACTTC. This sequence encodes CASSQDPGQIYEQYF.

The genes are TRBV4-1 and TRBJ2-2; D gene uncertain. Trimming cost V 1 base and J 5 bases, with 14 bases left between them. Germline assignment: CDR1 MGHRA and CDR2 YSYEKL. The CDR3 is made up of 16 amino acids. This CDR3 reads CASSQADLGITGELFF. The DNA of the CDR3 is TGCGCCAGCAGCCAAGCGGATCTAGGTATAACCGGGGAGCTGTTTTTT.

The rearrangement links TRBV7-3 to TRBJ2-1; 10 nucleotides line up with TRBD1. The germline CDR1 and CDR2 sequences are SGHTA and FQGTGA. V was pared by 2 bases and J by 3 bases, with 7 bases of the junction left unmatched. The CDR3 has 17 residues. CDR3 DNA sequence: TGTGCCAGCAGCTTACGGTCGACAGGGGGCATCTACAATGAGCAGTTCTTC. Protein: CASSLRSTGGIYNEQFF.

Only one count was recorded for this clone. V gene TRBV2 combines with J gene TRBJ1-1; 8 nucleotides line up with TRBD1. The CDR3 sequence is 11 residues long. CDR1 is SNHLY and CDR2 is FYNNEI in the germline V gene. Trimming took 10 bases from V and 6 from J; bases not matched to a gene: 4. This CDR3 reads CATPDRAEAFF. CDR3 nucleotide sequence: TGTGCCACTCCGGACAGGGCTGAAGCTTTCTTT.

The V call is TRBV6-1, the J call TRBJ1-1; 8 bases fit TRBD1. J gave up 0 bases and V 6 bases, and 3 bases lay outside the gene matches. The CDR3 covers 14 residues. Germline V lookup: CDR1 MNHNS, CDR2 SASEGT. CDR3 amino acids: CASSWDRLNTEAFF. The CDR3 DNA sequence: TGTGCCAGCAGCTGGGACAGGCTGAACACTGAAGCTTTCTTT.

The CDR3 DNA is TGCAGCGTTTACAGGGGCGCCTACAATGAGCAGTTCTTC. Its translation: CSVYRGAYNEQFF. The chain combines TRBV29-1 with TRBJ2-1; 7 bases are shared with TRBD1. The J segment lost 2 bases and the V segment lost 5 bases, leaving 3 bases of the junction unmatched. The CDR3 loop spans 13 amino acids. The V gene's germline CDR1 is SQVTM and CDR2 ANQGSEA.